The 13 T cell receptor beta chains reported below all come from one sample, sequenced in a study of blood T cell repertoires in COVID-19. Assay used: immunoSEQ multiplex PCR; TCRdb lists only in-frame clones, some missing. The table shows around 250,000 clones, with roughly 84% occurring only once. Sequencing input: peripheral blood. These receptors were obtained from a woman in her 40s who had recovered from COVID-19.

The genes are TRBV7-9 and TRBJ1-3; D gene unclear. Germline CDR1 is SEHNR and CDR2 is FQNEAQ (reference sequence). V was shortened by 5 bases and J by 0 bases, with 20 bases between the two germline ends. This CDR3 comprises 18 residues. The CDR3 here is CASSHKATETSSGNTIYF. The CDR3 DNA sequence: TGTGCCAGCAGCCATAAGGCTACGGAAACTAGCTCTGGAAACACCATATATTTT.

The rearrangement joins TRBV28 to TRBJ2-3, with 7 nucleotides matching TRBD1. CDR3 length: 15 amino acids. Unmatched junction bases numbered 6, after V lost 6 bases and J lost 0 bases. The V gene's germline CDR1 is MDHEN and CDR2 SYDVKM. CDR3 sequence: CASSLTGTSTDTQYF. The CDR3 DNA reads as TGTGCCAGCAGCCTGACAGGGACGAGCACAGATACGCAGTATTTT.

The gene calls are TRBV5-5 and TRBJ2-7; D is perhaps TRBD2 (5 bases). The CDR3 spans 14 residues. With 1 base removed from V and 5 bases from J, the gap between germline ends came to 13 bases. Germline loops: CDR1 SGHKS, CDR2 YYEKEE (reference sequence). DNA for the CDR3: TGTGCCAGCAGCTTGCAGCTAGGACTTAACGAGCAGTACTTC. Protein sequence: CASSLQLGLNEQYF.

This clone showed up just a few times. The rearrangement joins TRBV2 to TRBJ2-1; 9 positions agree with TRBD1. Germline CDR1 is SNHLY and CDR2 is FYNNEI. J gave up 5 bases and V 5 bases, and 10 bases lay outside the gene matches. The CDR3 spans 16 residues. CDR3 protein: CASSHTYRGPNNEQFF. CDR3 nucleotides: TGTGCCAGCAGTCACACATACAGGGGGCCCAACAATGAGCAGTTCTTC.

V gene TRBV3-1 (or the pseudogene TRBV3-2) combines with J gene TRBJ1-2, with D perhaps matching TRBD1 (6 bases). The CDR3 loop spans 14 amino acids. Germline V CDR1 and CDR2: LGHDT, YNNKEL (reference sequence). V lost 2 bases and J 2 bases, leaving 9 bases between the germline ends. The CDR3 reads CASSQLTGNYGYTF. The CDR3 nucleotides are TGTGCCAGCAGCCAACTGACAGGAAACTATGGCTACACCTTC.

The V call is TRBV2, the J call TRBJ1-5, with TRBD1 identical over 7 bases. CDR3 length: 14 amino acids. Germline V gene data show CDR1 as SNHLY and CDR2 as FYNNEI. The V and J ends lost 4 bases and 4 bases, in that order; junction bases with no gene match: 4. The CDR3 loop is CASSATGNNQPQHF. CDR3 in DNA: TGTGCCAGCAGTGCGACAGGGAATAATCAGCCCCAGCATTTT.

The J gene is TRBJ2-7, the V gene TRBV10-3; tentative D call: TRBD2 (6 bases). This CDR3 is built from 15 residues. Germline V gene data show CDR1 as ENHRY and CDR2 as SYGVKD. V was cut by 10 bases and J by 7 bases, with 26 bases left in between. As DNA, the CDR3 is TGTGCCACCCAAAGGGACGGACTCACTGGGGGGGAGCAGTACTTC. Residues: CATQRDGLTGGEQYF.

This clone was found a few times. The chain carries TRBV12-3 or TRBV12-4 and TRBJ1-6; D might be TRBD1 (6 bases). The germline V and J ends were trimmed by 3 bases and 11 bases, with 11 bases remaining between them. The CDR3 is made up of 13 amino acids. The CDR3 spells CASSFQGSTPLHF. The CDR3 nucleotides read TGTGCCAGCAGTTTTCAGGGGTCCACACCCCTCCACTTT.

The count of this clone is one. V is TRBV7-2 and J is TRBJ2-7; tentative D call: TRBD1 (6 bases). V dropped 3 bases and J dropped 4 bases, with 10 bases sitting between them. This CDR3 contains 13 residues. Germline V gene data show CDR1 as SGHTA and CDR2 as FQGNSA. CDR3 sequence reads: CASSFLGQYEQYF. The CDR3 DNA reads as TGTGCCAGCAGCTTCCTCGGACAGTACGAGCAGTACTTC. Complete variable domain (other parts from reference TRBV7-2 and TRBJ2-7): GAGVSQSPSNKVTEKGKDVELRCDPISGHTALYWYRQSLGQGLEFLIYFQGNSAPDKSGLPSDRFSAERTGGSVSTLTIQRTQQEDSAVYLCASSFLGQYEQYFGPGTRLTVT.

The chain uses TRBV7-2 and TRBJ1-2; 9 bases match TRBD1. V lost 5 bases to trimming and J lost 6 bases; unmatched junction nucleotides: 4. The CDR3 loop spans 13 amino acids. The germline gives CDR1 SGHTA, CDR2 FQGNSA. This CDR3 is CASSPGTGNGYTF. DNA for the CDR3: TGTGCCAGCAGCCCCGGGACAGGGAATGGCTACACCTTC.

The chain combines TRBV4-2 with TRBJ1-2; TRBD1 matches 8 bases. Germline V gene sequence: CDR1 LGHNA, CDR2 YNFKEQ. The CDR3 extends over 15 amino acids. V lost 0 bases and J lost 5; bases outside the gene matches: 5. Here the CDR3 reads CASSQETGGFYGYTF. CDR3 DNA sequence: TGTGCCAGCAGCCAAGAAACAGGGGGATTTTATGGCTACACCTTC.

This chain links TRBV20-1 with TRBJ2-3; 9 bases match TRBD2. Germline V gives CDR1 DFQATT, CDR2 SNEGSKA (reference sequence). The CDR3 extends over 15 amino acids. J gave up 4 bases and V 3 bases, and 8 bases lay outside the gene matches. The CDR3 region has the DNA TGCAGTGCTAGTGTGGGCGGGGGGGCAGCAGATACGCAGTATTTT. Amino acids: CSASVGGGAADTQYF.

This chain joins TRBV6-5 and TRBJ1-5; TRBD1 aligns across 8 bases. Looked up from germline, CDR1 is MNHEY and CDR2 is SVGAGI. The CDR3 runs to 15 residues. After removal of 6 bases from V and 2 bases from J, the junction contained 6 bases not matched to a gene. The CDR3 loop is CASRYRGFRNQPQHF. The CDR3, as DNA: TGTGCCAGCAGGTACAGGGGGTTCCGCAATCAGCCCCAGCATTTT.